This entry concerns a single T cell receptor beta chain. The antigen is undetermined. TCRdb's copy holds only in-frame clones and misses some; the assay was immunoSEQ multiplex PCR. The data contain more than 90,000 clones, around 87% of them singletons. This CDR3 region has 13 residues. V was pared by 9 bases and J by 7 bases, with 15 bases between. Germline V gene data show CDR1 as KGHDR and CDR2 as SFDVKD. Pooling covered second doses at about 4 or about 12 weeks. This specimen belongs to a study of T cell responses to AZD1222 COVID-19 vaccine. Study conclusions and caveats: Dominant CD4 TCR responses targeted spike regions 160-218 and 743-854. Donors were mostly white British, more females; clonal diversity possibly underestimated.

This sequence was found in an adult who received the AZD1222 COVID-19 vaccine. This sequence joins TRBV24-1 and TRBJ2-1; D possibly corresponds to TRBD2 (5 bases). Sequenced here: peripheral blood, sampled 28 days after the second AZD1222 dose. CDR3 sequence reads: CATAKAGVNEQFF. The CDR3 coding sequence is TGTGCCACCGCGAAGGCCGGGGTTAATGAGCAGTTCTTC.